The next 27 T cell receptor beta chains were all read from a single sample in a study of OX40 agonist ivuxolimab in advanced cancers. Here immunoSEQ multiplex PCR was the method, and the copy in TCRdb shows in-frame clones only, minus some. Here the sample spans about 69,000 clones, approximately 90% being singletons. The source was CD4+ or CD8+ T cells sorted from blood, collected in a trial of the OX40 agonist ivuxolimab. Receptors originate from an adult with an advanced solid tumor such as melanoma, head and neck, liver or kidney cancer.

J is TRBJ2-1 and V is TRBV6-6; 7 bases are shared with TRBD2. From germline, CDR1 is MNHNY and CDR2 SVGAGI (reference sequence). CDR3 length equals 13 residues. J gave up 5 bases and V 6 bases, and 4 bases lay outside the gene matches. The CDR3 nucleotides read TGTGCCAGCAGCCGCCGGGGGGACAATGAGCAGTTCTTC. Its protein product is CASSRRGDNEQFF.

For the CDR3, the DNA is TGTGCCAGTAGTATTCGGGCGGGAGGGCAAGGAAACATTCAGTACTTC. Its protein is CASSIRAGGQGNIQYF. The chain links TRBV19 to TRBJ2-4, with TRBD2 matching 9 bases. This CDR3 comprises 16 residues. Trimming took 3 bases from V and 6 from J; bases not matched to a gene: 9. CDR1 is LNHDA and CDR2 is SQIVND in the germline V gene (reference sequence).

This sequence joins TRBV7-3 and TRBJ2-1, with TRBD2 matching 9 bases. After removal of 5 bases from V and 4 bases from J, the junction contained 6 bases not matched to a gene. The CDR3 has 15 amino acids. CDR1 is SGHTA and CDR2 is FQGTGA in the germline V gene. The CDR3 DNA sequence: TGTGCCAGCAGCCCCGGACTAGCGTTTTACAATGAGCAGTTCTTC. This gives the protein CASSPGLAFYNEQFF.

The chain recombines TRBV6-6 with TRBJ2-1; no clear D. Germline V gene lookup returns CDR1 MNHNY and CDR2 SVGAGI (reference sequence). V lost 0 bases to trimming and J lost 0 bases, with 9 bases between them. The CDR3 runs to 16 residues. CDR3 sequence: CASSYSGRTSYNEQFF. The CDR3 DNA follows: TGTGCCAGCAGTTACTCAGGCCGCACCTCCTACAATGAGCAGTTCTTC.

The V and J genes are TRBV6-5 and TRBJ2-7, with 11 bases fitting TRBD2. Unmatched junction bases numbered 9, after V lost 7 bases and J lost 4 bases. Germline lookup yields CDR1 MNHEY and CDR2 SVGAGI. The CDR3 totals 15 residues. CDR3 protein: CASTIAGGPNYEQYF. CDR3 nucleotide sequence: TGTGCCAGCACCATAGCGGGAGGGCCCAATTACGAGCAGTACTTC.

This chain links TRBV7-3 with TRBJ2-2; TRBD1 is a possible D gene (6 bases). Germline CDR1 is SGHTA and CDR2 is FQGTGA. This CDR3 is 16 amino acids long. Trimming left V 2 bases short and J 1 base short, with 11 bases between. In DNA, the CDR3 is TGTGCCAGCAGCTTATCCGGGACACAGAACACCGGGGAGCTGTTTTTT. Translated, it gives CASSLSGTQNTGELFF.

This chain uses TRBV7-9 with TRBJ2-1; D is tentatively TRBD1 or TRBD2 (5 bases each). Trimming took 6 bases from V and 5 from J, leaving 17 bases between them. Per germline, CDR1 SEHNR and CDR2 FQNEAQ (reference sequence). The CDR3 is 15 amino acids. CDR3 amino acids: CASRKYRDVNNEQFF. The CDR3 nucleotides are TGTGCCAGCAGGAAATACCGGGACGTTAACAATGAGCAGTTCTTC.

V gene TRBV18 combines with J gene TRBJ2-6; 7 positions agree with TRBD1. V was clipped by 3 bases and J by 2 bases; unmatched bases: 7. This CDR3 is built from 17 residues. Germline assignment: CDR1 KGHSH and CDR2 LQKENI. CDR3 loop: CASSPNRGNTGANVLTF. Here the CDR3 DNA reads TGTGCCAGCTCACCCAACAGGGGAAACACTGGGGCCAACGTCCTGACTTTC.

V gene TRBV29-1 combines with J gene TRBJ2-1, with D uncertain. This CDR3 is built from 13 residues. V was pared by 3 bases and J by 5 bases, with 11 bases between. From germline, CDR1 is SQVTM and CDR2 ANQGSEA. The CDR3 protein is CSVDFGLHNEQFF. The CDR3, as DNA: TGCAGCGTTGATTTCGGCCTACACAATGAGCAGTTCTTC.

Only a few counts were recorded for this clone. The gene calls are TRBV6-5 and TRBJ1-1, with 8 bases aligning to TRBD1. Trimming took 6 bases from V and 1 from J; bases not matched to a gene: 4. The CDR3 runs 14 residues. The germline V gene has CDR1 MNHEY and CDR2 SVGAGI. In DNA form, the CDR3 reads TGTGCCAGCAGCGACAGGGGAGGGAACACTGAAGCTTTCTTT. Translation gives CASSDRGGNTEAFF.

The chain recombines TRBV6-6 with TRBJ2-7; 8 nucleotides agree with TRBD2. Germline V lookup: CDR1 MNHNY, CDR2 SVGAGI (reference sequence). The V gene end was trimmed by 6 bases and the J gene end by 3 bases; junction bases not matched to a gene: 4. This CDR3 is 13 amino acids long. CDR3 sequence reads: CASSQGTSYEQYF. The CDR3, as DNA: TGTGCCAGCAGCCAAGGGACTAGCTACGAGCAGTACTTC.

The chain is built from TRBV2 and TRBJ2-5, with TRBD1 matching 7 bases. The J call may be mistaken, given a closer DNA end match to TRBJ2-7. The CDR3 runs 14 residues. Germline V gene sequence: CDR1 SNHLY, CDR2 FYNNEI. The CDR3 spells CASSRDRLSYEQYF. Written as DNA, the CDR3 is TGTGCCAGCAGTCGGGACAGACTTTCCTACGAGCAGTACTTC.

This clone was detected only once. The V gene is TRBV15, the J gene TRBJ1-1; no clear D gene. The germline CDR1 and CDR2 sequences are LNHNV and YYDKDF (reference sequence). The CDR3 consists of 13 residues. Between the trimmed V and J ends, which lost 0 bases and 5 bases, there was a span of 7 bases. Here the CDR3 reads CATSRDLWTEAFF. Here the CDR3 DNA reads TGTGCCACCAGCAGAGATCTGTGGACTGAAGCTTTCTTT.

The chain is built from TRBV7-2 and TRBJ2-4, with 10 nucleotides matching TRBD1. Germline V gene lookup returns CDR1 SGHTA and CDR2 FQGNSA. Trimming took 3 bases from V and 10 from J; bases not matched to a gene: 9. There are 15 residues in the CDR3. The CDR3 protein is CASSFVPGQGLIQYF. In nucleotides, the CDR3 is TGTGCCAGCAGCTTTGTGCCGGGACAGGGGCTTATTCAGTACTTC.

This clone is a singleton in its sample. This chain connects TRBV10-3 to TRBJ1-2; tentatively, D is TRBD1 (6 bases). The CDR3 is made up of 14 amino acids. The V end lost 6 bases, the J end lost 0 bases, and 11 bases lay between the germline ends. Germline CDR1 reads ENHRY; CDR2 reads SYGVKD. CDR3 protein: CAISRDTSNYGYTF. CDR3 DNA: TGTGCCATCAGCAGGGACACCTCTAACTATGGCTACACCTTC.

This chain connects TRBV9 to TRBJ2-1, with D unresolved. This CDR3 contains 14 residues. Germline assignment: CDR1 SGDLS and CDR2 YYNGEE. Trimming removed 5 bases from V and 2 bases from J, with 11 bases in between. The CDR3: CASSPEIPYNEQFF. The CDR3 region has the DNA TGTGCCAGCAGTCCTGAAATTCCCTACAATGAGCAGTTCTTC. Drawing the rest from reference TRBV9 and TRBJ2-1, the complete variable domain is DSGVTQTPKHLITATGQRVTLRCSPRSGDLSVYWYQQSLDQGLQFLIQYYNGEERAKGNILERFSAQQFPDLHSELNLSSLELGDSALYFCASSPEIPYNEQFFGPGTRLTVL.

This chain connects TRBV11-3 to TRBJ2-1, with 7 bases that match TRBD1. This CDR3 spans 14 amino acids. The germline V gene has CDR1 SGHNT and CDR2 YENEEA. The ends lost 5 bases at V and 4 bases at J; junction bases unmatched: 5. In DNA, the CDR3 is TGTGCCAGCAGCCCGGGGACAGCTTACAATGAGCAGTTCTTC. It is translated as CASSPGTAYNEQFF. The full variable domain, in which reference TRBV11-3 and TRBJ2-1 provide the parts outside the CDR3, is EAGVVQSPRYKIIEKKQPVAFWCNPISGHNTLYWYLQNLGQGPELLIRYENEEAVDDSQLPKDRFSAERLKGVDSTLKIQPAELGDSAVYLCASSPGTAYNEQFFGPGTRLTVL.

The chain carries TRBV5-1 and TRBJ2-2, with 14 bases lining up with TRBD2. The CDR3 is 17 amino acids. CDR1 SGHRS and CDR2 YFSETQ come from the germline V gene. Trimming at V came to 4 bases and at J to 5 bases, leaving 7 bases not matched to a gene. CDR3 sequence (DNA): TGCGCCAGCAGCCCAGGACTAGCGGGAGGATTTACCGGGGAGCTGTTTTTT. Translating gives CASSPGLAGGFTGELFF.

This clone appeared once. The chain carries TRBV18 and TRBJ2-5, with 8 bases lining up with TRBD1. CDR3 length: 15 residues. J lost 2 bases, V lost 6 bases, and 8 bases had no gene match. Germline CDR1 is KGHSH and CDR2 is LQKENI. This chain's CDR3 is CASSLDRARQETQYF. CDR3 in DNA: TGTGCCAGCTCCCTGGACAGGGCCCGACAAGAGACCCAGTACTTC. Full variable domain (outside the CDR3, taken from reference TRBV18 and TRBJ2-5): NAGVMQNPRHLVRRRGQEARLRCSPMKGHSHVYWYRQLPEEGLKFMVYLQKENIIDESGMPKERFSAEFPKEGPSILRIQQVVRGDSAAYFCASSLDRARQETQYFGPGTRLLVL.

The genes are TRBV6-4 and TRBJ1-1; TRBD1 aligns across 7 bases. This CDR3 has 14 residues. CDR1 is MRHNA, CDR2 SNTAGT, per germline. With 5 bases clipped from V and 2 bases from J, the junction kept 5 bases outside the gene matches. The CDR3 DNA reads TGTGCCAGCAGTAAAGGACAGGTCAACACTGAAGCTTTCTTT. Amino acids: CASSKGQVNTEAFF.

This CDR3 is CASSSRGGQETQYF. The CDR3, as DNA: TGCGCCAGCAGCTCCAGGGGCGGGCAAGAGACCCAGTACTTC. J is TRBJ2-5 and V is TRBV5-1; a possible D gene is TRBD1 (6 bases). This CDR3 has 14 amino acids. Trimming cost V 3 bases and J 2 bases, with 11 bases left between them. The germline gives CDR1 SGHRS, CDR2 YFSETQ. The variable domain in full, with the rest retrieved from reference TRBV5-1 and TRBJ2-5, is KAGVTQTPRYLIKTRGQQVTLSCSPISGHRSVSWYQQTPGQGLQFLFEYFSETQRNKGNFPGRFSGRQFSNSRSEMNVSTLELGDSALYLCASSSRGGQETQYFGPGTRLLVL.

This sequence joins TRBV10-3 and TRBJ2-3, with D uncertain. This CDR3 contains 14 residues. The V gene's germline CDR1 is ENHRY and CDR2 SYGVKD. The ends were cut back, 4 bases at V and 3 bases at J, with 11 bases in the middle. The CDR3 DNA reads TGTGCCATCAGTGTATCAGGCCGGACAGATACGCAGTATTTT. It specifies CAISVSGRTDTQYF.

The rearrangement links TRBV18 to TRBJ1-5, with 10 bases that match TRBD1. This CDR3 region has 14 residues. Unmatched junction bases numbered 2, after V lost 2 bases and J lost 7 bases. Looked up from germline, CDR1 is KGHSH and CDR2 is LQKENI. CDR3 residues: CASSPRTGGQPQHF. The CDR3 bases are TGTGCCAGCTCACCAAGGACAGGGGGGCAGCCCCAGCATTTT.

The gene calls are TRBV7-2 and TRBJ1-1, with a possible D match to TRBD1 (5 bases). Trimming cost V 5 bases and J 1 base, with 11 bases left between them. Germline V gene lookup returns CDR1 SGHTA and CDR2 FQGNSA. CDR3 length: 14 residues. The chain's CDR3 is CASSQGLQNTEAFF. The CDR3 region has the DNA TGTGCCAGCAGCCAGGGACTTCAGAACACTGAAGCTTTCTTT.

CDR3: CSARDIREQYF. CDR3 nucleotides: TGCAGTGCTAGGGACATCCGCGAGCAGTACTTC. V is TRBV20-1 and J is TRBJ2-7, with D perhaps matching TRBD1 (5 bases). Per the germline V gene, CDR1 is DFQATT and CDR2 is SNEGSKA (reference sequence). CDR3 length: 11 amino acids. V lost 3 bases and J 6 bases, leaving 9 bases between the germline ends.

The CDR3: CASGDRASEKLFF. In DNA form, the CDR3 reads TGCGCCAGCGGGGACAGGGCGTCAGAAAAACTGTTTTTT. The V gene is TRBV5-1, the J gene TRBJ1-4, with 9 bases identical to TRBD1. CDR1 and CDR2 (germline): SGHRS, YFSETQ. This CDR3 spans 13 amino acids. V lost 7 bases to trimming and J lost 8 bases; unmatched junction nucleotides: 6.

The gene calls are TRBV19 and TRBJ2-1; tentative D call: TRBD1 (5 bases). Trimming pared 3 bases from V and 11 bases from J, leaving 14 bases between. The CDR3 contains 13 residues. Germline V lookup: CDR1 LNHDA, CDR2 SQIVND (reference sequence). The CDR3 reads CASSINVRDQQFF. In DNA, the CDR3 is TGTGCCAGTAGTATCAACGTCAGGGATCAGCAGTTCTTC.